The 8 T cell receptor beta chains listed next were all sequenced from one sample in a study of CD8 T cells in Susac syndrome. Reverse transcription of about 0.45 to 1 ug RNA used random hexamers. A single record per CDR3 protein comes from TCRdb applying MiXCR to the immunoSEQ multiplex PCR reads. The sample shows some 260,000 distinct CDR3 sequences, roughly 95% of them seen only once. Material: CD4+ T cells from PBMCs. The receptors shown here come from a human donor with multiple sclerosis.

Only a few counts were recorded for this clonotype. The chain employs TRBV27 and TRBJ2-3; 7 nucleotides align to TRBD2. This CDR3 has 13 residues. V dropped 2 bases and J dropped 5; count of bases not matched to a gene: 1. Germline loops: CDR1 MNHEY, CDR2 SMNVEV (reference sequence). The CDR3 loop reads CASSLGRGDTQYF. As DNA, the CDR3 is TGTGCCAGCAGTTTAGGGAGGGGAGATACGCAGTATTTT.

The J gene is TRBJ2-3, the V gene TRBV19; 9 bases are a match to TRBD1. The CDR3 length is 14 residues. Germline lookup yields CDR1 LNHDA and CDR2 SQIVND (reference sequence). The junction had 6 bases not matched to a gene; V was cut back by 6 bases and J by 5 bases. The CDR3 DNA reads TGTGCCAGTAGCAAGGACAGGGGAAGAGATACGCAGTATTTT. Its translation is CASSKDRGRDTQYF.

The chain couples TRBV5-1 to TRBJ2-1; 7 bases match TRBD2. Trimming at V came to 3 bases and at J to 5 bases, leaving 8 bases not matched to a gene. The CDR3 contains 15 residues. Looked up from germline, CDR1 is SGHRS and CDR2 is YFSETQ. CDR3 sequence (DNA): TGCGCCAGCAGCTCTTCTGGACTAGGGAACAATGAGCAGTTCTTC. Protein sequence: CASSSSGLGNNEQFF.

This clonotype has just one count. The chain carries TRBV30 and TRBJ1-1, with unresolved D. Germline CDR1 GTSNPN, CDR2 SVGIG (reference sequence). With 1 base removed from V and 6 bases from J, the gap between germline ends came to 12 bases. CDR3 length: 13 residues. The CDR3 coding sequence is TGTGCCTGGAGTGAGTCCGGTTGGGCTGAAGCTTTCTTT. Its protein product is CAWSESGWAEAFF.

The J gene is TRBJ1-2, the V gene TRBV6-5; perhaps TRBD1 as D (6 bases). V shed 7 bases and J shed 8 bases, with 23 bases lying between them. The germline CDR1 and CDR2 sequences are MNHEY and SVGAGI. This CDR3 is built from 15 residues. CDR3 in amino acids: CASIKPGAKGRGYTF. DNA for the CDR3: TGTGCCAGCATTAAACCAGGGGCCAAAGGCCGGGGCTACACCTTC.

The rearrangement joins TRBV6-1 to TRBJ2-7; D gene unclear. The CDR3 loop spans 13 amino acids. Germline assignment: CDR1 MNHNS and CDR2 SASEGT. With 2 bases removed from V and 7 bases from J, the gap between germline ends came to 12 bases. CDR3 sequence (DNA): TGTGCCAGCAGTGAACTCCGTTCTGGGGAGCAGTACGTC. This encodes CASSELRSGEQYV.

The chain uses TRBV20-1 and TRBJ2-7; D is undetermined. Germline V lookup: CDR1 DFQATT, CDR2 SNEGSKA (reference sequence). The CDR3 is made up of 12 amino acids. Deletions cut 3 bases from V and 4 bases from J, with 10 bases between. In DNA, the CDR3 is TGCAGTGCTAGTTCTCCGGATTACGAGCAGTACTTC. As protein: CSASSPDYEQYF.

The V and J genes are TRBV29-1 and TRBJ2-1, with 8 bases lining up with TRBD1. This CDR3 has 15 residues. CDR1 SQVTM and CDR2 ANQGSEA come from the germline V gene. V lost 3 bases to trimming and J lost 4 bases; unmatched junction nucleotides: 8. This chain's CDR3 is CSVESWTGTYNEQFF. The DNA of the CDR3 is TGCAGCGTTGAGTCCTGGACAGGGACTTACAATGAGCAGTTCTTC.